The sequence of this TCR beta chain was determined in a study of blood T cell repertoires in COVID-19. Across the study: Collection of acute and convalescent COVID-19 samples took place in the United States, Italy and Spain. PBMCs, B-cell-depleted T cells, or T cells provided the cDNA or gDNA that made up the material.

V lost 3 bases to trimming and J lost 4 bases, with 11 bases between them. Germline V gene sequence: CDR1 SGDLS, CDR2 YYNGEE. The CDR3 contains 14 residues. Those enrolled in Seattle joined during active infection and were followed longitudinally afterward. Original processing notes: Researchers report that nucleated cell counts were estimated from reference gene primer amplification. TCRdb's table, derived via immunoSEQ multiplex PCR, lists solely in-frame clones and lacks some. V and J calls and clone size come straight from that table; D and trimming were deduced from the DNA. This repertoire shows under 250,000 clones, about nine tenths found once; its top ten account for more than 9%.

The chain links TRBV9 to TRBJ2-1, with D unresolved. The TCR originated in a man aged 50-59 years with COVID-19, enrolled during active disease. Sequencing was carried out using peripheral blood. The DNA of the CDR3 is TGTGCCAGCAGCGGATCCCCCGGGTACAATGAGCAGTTCTTC. It specifies CASSGSPGYNEQFF. Based on the CDR3 plus reference TRBV9 and TRBJ2-1, the full variable domain is DSGVTQTPKHLITATGQRVTLRCSPRSGDLSVYWYQQSLDQGLQFLIQYYNGEERAKGNILERFSAQQFPDLHSELNLSSLELGDSALYFCASSGSPGYNEQFFGPGTRLTVL.